The present entry profiles one TCR beta chain with its context. The antigen is unknown. The entry originates in a study of shared clonotypes between healthy human individuals. Findings and caveats of the study: The small donor group covered limited genetic and exposure diversity.

Researchers ran the assay at a deep level. Original processing notes: ImmunoSEQ gave junction-only sequences without quality scores, so filtering differed. Profiled with immunoSEQ multiplex PCR; TCRdb holds only in-frame clones, not every one. V, J and clone size derive from that table, while D and trimming were established from the DNA sequence. Of hundreds of thousands of clones in the sample, about 85% are singletons; the top ten hold less than 15%. The CDR3 consists of 16 residues. Trimming cost V 5 bases and J 2 bases; bases outside gene matches: 8. Per germline, CDR1 SNHLY and CDR2 FYNNEI. The clonotype was recovered from a woman aged 40 to 50 in good health. Some clones in this sample may be carry-over from other donors' samples. The rearrangement uses TRBV2 and TRBJ2-3; 9 nucleotides match TRBD2. The specimen was PBMCs. CDR3 in amino acids: CASSPGLAYPTDTQYF. The CDR3 DNA sequence: TGTGCCAGCAGTCCGGGACTAGCCTACCCCACAGATACGCAGTATTTT.